The 10 T cell receptor beta chains presented below share a single source sample, sequenced in a study of blood T cell repertoires in COVID-19 (TCRdb year 2020). The method was the immunoSEQ multiplex PCR assay. This immuneACCESS table, as held by TCRdb, lists in-frame sequences with V and J called but not all clones. Of the missing ones, under half trace to an unresolved V gene in checked studies; the others have no known cause. The sample has roughly 60,000 clones on record, about 81% of them singletons. More than 12% of the sample rests with the top ten. Sequencing was performed on peripheral blood. All receptors derive from a man of 80 years or more with acute or convalescent COVID-19.

The rearrangement links TRBV5-1 to TRBJ2-7; TRBD1 might be the D (6 bases). This CDR3 is 14 amino acids long. V lost 0 bases and J 6 bases, leaving 13 bases between the germline ends. Germline V CDR1 and CDR2: SGHRS, YFSETQ. The CDR3 sequence: CASSLGGPWGEQYF. CDR3 in DNA: TGCGCCAGCAGCTTGGGGGGGCCATGGGGCGAGCAGTACTTC.

The J gene is TRBJ1-5, the V gene TRBV10-3, with D hard to call. The CDR3 length is 14 residues. CDR1 is ENHRY, CDR2 SYGVKD, per germline. V lost 0 bases and J 6 bases, leaving 9 bases between the germline ends. As DNA, the CDR3 is TGTGCCATCAGTGAGTCAAATCTAGGTCAGCCCCAGCATTTT. This encodes CAISESNLGQPQHF.

V usage is TRBV6-6 and J usage is TRBJ1-3; TRBD1 matches 10 bases. This CDR3 region has 16 residues. CDR1 and CDR2 (germline): MNHNY, SVGAGI (reference sequence). V dropped 2 bases and J dropped 6; count of bases not matched to a gene: 7. The CDR3 DNA sequence: TGTGCCAGCAGTTACAGCGGACAGGGGGGAACAAACACCATATATTTT. Its protein is CASSYSGQGGTNTIYF.

The V gene is TRBV7-9, the J gene TRBJ1-6, with 7 bases lining up with TRBD1. Germline V gene data show CDR1 as SEHNR and CDR2 as FQNEAQ (reference sequence). V lost 6 bases and J lost 3; bases outside the gene matches: 5. This CDR3 region has 15 residues. CDR3 nucleotide sequence: TGTGCCAGCAGAGATAGGGACAGCTATAATTCACCCCTCCACTTT. Protein product: CASRDRDSYNSPLHF. The variable domain in full, completed from reference TRBV7-9 and TRBJ1-6, reads DTGVSQNPRHKITKRGQNVTFRCDPISEHNRLYWYRQTLGQGPEFLTYFQNEAQLEKSRLLSDRFSAERPKGSFSTLEIQRTEQGDSAMYLCASRDRDSYNSPLHFGNGTRLTVT.

The rearrangement uses TRBV7-9 and TRBJ2-1, with D maybe TRBD2 (6 bases). Germline assignment: CDR1 SEHNR and CDR2 FQNEAQ (reference sequence). Trimming stripped 5 bases from V and 0 bases from J, with 14 bases between. The CDR3 has 16 residues. CDR3 in amino acids: CASSPRHGSSYNEQFF. Here the CDR3 DNA reads TGTGCCAGCAGCCCGCGGCACGGGAGCTCCTACAATGAGCAGTTCTTC.

The V gene is TRBV18, the J gene TRBJ2-5; D possibly corresponds to TRBD1 (5 bases). V lost 4 bases, J lost 1 base, and 16 bases lay in between. The germline V gene has CDR1 KGHSH and CDR2 LQKENI. CDR3 length equals 16 residues. For the CDR3, the DNA is TGTGCCAGCTCACGTCTCCGACAGCCAACCCAAGAGACCCAGTACTTC. Translated, it gives CASSRLRQPTQETQYF.

The chain couples TRBV29-1 to TRBJ1-6, with no clear D. V gave up 3 bases and J gave up 9 bases, with 21 bases separating them. The CDR3 loop spans 16 amino acids. CDR1 and CDR2 (germline): SQVTM, ANQGSEA. CDR3 bases: TGCAGCGTTGATCCTGTGAGGGAAAGAGGGATTTCACCCCTCCACTTT. Protein sequence: CSVDPVRERGISPLHF.

The chain combines TRBV27 with TRBJ2-7, with 7 bases fitting TRBD1. The V gene end was trimmed by 5 bases and the J gene end by 5 bases; junction bases not matched to a gene: 12. The length of the CDR3 is 15 residues. The germline CDR1 and CDR2 sequences are MNHEY and SMNVEV (reference sequence). CDR3 region: CASSGATGYFNEQYF. The CDR3 nucleotides are TGTGCCAGCAGTGGGGCGACAGGGTATTTCAACGAGCAGTACTTC.

The V gene is TRBV6-5, the J gene TRBJ1-1; a possible D gene is TRBD1 (6 bases). Trimming cost V 6 bases and J 1 base, with 9 bases left between them. The CDR3 has 13 amino acids. Germline V gene sequence: CDR1 MNHEY, CDR2 SVGAGI. For the CDR3, the DNA is TGTGCCAGCAGAACAGGGACGAACACTGAAGCTTTCTTT. Translating it yields CASRTGTNTEAFF.

This sequence joins TRBV4-1 and TRBJ2-3, with 11 nucleotides matching TRBD2. The V gene end was trimmed by 1 base and the J gene end by 7 bases; junction bases not matched to a gene: 7. Germline CDR1 reads MGHRA; CDR2 reads YSYEKL. The length of the CDR3 is 16 residues. Here the CDR3 DNA reads TGCGCCAGCAGCCAAGTGCCTAGCGGGGGGACTAATACGCAGTATTTT. It encodes CASSQVPSGGTNTQYF.